This TCR beta chain originates from a study of blood T cell repertoires in COVID-19. Study information: PBMCs, B-cell-depleted T cells, or T cells provided the cDNA or gDNA that made up the material.

The repertoire was sequenced with immunoSEQ multiplex PCR; TCRdb's copy has only in-frame clones and lacks some. In the table there are roughly 430,000 clones, approximately 86% of which are singletons. The CDR3 covers 16 residues. Germline assignment: CDR1 SGDLS and CDR2 YYNGEE. Trimming cost V 0 bases and J 4 bases; bases outside gene matches: 4. Study members were between roughly 18 and 100 years old and lived in 20 to 30 US regions. In assigning cohorts, the study relied on participant-reported clinical history. The receptor's source is a woman aged 40 to 49 with acute COVID-19. The chain is built from TRBV9 and TRBJ2-3, with 11 bases that match TRBD2. Sequenced material: PBMCs or T cells enriched from blood (not recorded which). The CDR3 here is CASSVGASGGSDTQYF. The CDR3 DNA reads TGTGCCAGCAGCGTAGGAGCTAGCGGGGGGTCAGATACGCAGTATTTT.